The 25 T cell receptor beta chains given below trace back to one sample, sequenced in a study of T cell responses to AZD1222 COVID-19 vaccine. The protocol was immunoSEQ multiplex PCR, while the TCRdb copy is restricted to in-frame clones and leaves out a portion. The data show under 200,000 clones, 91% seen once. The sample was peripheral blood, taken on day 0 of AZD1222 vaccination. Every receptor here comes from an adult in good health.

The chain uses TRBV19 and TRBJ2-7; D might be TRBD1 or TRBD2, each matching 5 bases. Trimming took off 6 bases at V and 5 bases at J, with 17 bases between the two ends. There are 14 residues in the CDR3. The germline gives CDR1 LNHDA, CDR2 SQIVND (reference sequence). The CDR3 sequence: CASSLGPGSDEQYF. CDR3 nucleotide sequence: TGTGCCAGTAGCCTCGGGCCAGGGAGCGACGAGCAGTACTTC.

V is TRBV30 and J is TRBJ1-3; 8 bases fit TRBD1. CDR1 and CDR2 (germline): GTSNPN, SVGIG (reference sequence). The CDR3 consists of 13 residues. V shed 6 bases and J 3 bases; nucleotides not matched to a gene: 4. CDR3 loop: CACDRGIGNTIYF. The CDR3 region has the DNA TGTGCCTGTGACAGGGGAATTGGAAACACCATATATTTT.

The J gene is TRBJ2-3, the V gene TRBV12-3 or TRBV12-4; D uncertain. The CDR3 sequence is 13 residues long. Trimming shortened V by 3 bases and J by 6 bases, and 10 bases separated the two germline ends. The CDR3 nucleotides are TGTGCCAGCAGTTTTGATATCGGGGATACGCAGTATTTT. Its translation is CASSFDIGDTQYF.

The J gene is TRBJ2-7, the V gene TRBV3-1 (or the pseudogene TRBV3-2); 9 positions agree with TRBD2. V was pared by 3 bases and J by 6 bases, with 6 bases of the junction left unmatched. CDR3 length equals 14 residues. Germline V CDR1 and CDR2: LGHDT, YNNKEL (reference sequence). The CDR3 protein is CASSHGGRAGEQYF. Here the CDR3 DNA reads TGTGCCAGCAGCCACGGCGGGAGGGCAGGCGAGCAGTACTTC.

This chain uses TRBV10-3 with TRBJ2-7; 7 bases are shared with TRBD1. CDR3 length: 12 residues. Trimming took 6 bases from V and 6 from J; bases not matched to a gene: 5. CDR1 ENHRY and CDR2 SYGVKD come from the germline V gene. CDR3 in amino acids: CAIRETGTEQYF. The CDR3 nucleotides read TGTGCCATCAGGGAGACAGGGACCGAGCAGTACTTC.

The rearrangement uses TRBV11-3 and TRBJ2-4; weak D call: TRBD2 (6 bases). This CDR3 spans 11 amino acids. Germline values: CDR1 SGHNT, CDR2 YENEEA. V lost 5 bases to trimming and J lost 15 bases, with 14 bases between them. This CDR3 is CASSPGGIVYF. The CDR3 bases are TGTGCCAGCAGCCCTGGGGGGATTGTGTACTTC.

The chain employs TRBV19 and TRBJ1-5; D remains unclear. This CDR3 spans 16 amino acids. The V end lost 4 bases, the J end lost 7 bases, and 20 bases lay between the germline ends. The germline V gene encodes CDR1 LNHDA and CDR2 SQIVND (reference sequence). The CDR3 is CASSTSGESLRQPQHF. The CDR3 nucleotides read TGTGCCAGTAGTACCTCCGGGGAGAGTTTAAGACAGCCCCAGCATTTT.

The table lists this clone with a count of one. CDR3 in DNA: TGCGCCAGCACTGGACTAGCGGGGGTGAAGACCCAGTACTTC. Its translation: CASTGLAGVKTQYF. J is TRBJ2-5 and V is TRBV10-2; 13 bases fit TRBD2. Germline-derived CDR1 and CDR2 are WSHSY and SAAADI. The CDR3 totals 14 residues. Trimming at V came to 7 bases and at J to 6 bases, leaving 5 bases not matched to a gene.

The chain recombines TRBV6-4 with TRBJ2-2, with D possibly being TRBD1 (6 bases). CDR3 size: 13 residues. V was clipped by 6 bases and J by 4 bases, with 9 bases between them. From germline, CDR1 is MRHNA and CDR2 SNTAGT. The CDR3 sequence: CASRGQSTGELFF. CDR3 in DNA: TGTGCCAGCAGAGGACAGTCCACCGGGGAGCTGTTTTTT.

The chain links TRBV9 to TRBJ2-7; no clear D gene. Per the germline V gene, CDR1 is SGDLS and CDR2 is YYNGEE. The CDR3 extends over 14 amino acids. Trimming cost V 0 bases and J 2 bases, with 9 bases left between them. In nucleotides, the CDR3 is TGTGCCAGCAGCGTAGTGGACGCCACCTACGAGCAGTACTTC. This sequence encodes CASSVVDATYEQYF.

CDR3 region: CASSPDLTGVINTGELFF. CDR3 bases: TGTGCCAGCAGCCCGGACCTAACAGGGGTAATAAACACCGGGGAGCTGTTTTTT. The V and J genes are TRBV5-4 and TRBJ2-2, with 7 bases lining up with TRBD1. V lost 4 bases and J lost 2; bases outside the gene matches: 14. The CDR3 runs 18 residues. CDR1 is SGHNT and CDR2 is YYREEE in the germline V gene (reference sequence).

CDR3 coding DNA: TGCGCCAGCAGCTTCTTCGGGTCCGGGGGCACCGGGGAGCTGTTTTTT. It yields the protein CASSFFGSGGTGELFF. V and J are TRBV5-1 and TRBJ2-2; D may be TRBD2 (6 bases). V was trimmed by 2 bases and J by 4 bases, leaving 15 bases between them. The CDR3 runs to 16 residues. Germline loops: CDR1 SGHRS, CDR2 YFSETQ.

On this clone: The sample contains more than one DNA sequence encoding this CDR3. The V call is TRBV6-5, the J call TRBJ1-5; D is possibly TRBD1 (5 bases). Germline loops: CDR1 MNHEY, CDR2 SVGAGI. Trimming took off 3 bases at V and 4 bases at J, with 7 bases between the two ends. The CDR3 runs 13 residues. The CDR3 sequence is CASSYDRNQPQHF. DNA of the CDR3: TGTGCCAGCAGTTATGACAGAAATCAGCCCCAGCATTTT.

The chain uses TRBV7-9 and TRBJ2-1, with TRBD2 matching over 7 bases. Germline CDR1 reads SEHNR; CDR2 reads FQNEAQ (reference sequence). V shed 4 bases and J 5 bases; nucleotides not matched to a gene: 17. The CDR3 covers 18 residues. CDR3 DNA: TGTGCCAGCAGCTCCCCATGGGGGGGAAAGTTTGGGAACAATGAGCAGTTCTTC. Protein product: CASSSPWGGKFGNNEQFF.

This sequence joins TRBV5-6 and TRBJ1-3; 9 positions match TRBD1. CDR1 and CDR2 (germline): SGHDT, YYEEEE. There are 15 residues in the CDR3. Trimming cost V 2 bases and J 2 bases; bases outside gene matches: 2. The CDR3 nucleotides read TGTGCCAGCAGCTTAGACAGGGGGGCTGGAAACACCATATATTTT. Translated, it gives CASSLDRGAGNTIYF.

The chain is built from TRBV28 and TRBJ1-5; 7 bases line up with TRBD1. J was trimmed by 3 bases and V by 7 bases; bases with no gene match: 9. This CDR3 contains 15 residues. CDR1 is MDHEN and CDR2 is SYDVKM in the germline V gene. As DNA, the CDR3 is TGTGCCAGCAACAGACAGGGAAGATCCAATCAGCCCCAGCATTTT. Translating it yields CASNRQGRSNQPQHF.

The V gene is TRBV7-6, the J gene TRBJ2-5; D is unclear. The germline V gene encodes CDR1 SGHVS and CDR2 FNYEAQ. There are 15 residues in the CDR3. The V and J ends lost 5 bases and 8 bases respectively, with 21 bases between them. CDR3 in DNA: TGTGCCAGCAGCCAAGATCCCCAAACCAAGAGAACCCAGTACTTC. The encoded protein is CASSQDPQTKRTQYF.

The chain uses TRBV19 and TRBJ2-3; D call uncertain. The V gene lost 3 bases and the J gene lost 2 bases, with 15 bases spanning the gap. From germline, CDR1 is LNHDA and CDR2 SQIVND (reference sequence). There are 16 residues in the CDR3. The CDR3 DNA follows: TGTGCCAGTAGTATTTCTGATCGAGACCTCACAGATACGCAGTATTTT. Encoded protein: CASSISDRDLTDTQYF.

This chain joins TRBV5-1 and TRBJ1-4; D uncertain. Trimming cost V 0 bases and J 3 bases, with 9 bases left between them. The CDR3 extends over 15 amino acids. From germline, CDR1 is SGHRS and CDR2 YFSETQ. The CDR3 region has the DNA TGCGCCAGCAGCTTGGCCGCATCAGCTAATGAAAAACTGTTTTTT. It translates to CASSLAASANEKLFF.

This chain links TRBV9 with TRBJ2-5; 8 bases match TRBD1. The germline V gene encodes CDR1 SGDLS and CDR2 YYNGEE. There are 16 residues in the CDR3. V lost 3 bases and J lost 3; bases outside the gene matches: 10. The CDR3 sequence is CASSASIKQGEETQYF. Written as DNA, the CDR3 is TGTGCCAGCAGCGCAAGTATAAAACAGGGGGAAGAGACCCAGTACTTC.

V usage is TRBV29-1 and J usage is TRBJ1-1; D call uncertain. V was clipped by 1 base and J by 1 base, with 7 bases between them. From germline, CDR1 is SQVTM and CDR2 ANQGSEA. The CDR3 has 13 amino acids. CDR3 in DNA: TGCAGCGTTGAAGGCAGTAAGAACACTGAAGCTTTCTTT. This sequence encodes CSVEGSKNTEAFF.

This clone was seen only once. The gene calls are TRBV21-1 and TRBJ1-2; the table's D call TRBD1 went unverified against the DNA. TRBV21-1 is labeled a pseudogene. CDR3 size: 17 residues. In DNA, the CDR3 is TGTGCCAGCAGCCGGCGACAGGGTCTTATTAAAAAGTATGGCTACACCTTC. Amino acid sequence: CASSRRQGLIKKYGYTF.

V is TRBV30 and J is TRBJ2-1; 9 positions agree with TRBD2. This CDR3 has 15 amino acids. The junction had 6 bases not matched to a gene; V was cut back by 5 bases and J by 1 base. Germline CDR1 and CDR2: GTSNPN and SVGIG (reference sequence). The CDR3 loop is CAWALSGSSYNEQFF. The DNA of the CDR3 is TGTGCCTGGGCCCTTAGCGGGAGTTCCTACAATGAGCAGTTCTTC.

DNA of the CDR3: TGCAGCGTGGCCCGAGGAGGCCTAGAGACCCAGTACTTC. Translation: CSVARGGLETQYF. The gene calls are TRBV29-1 and TRBJ2-5; D perhaps matches TRBD2 (5 bases). The V end lost 6 bases, the J end lost 4 bases, and 15 bases lay between the germline ends. The CDR3 length is 13 residues. The germline V gene encodes CDR1 SQVTM and CDR2 ANQGSEA.

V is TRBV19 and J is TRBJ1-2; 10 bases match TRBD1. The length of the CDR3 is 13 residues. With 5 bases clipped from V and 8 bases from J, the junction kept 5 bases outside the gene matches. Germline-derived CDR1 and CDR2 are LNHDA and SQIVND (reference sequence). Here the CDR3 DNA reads TGTGCCAGTAGTGTGGACAGGGGGAAGGGCTACACCTTC. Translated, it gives CASSVDRGKGYTF.